This note documents a single TCR beta chain sequence. The CDR3 loop spans 15 amino acids. The V and J ends lost 2 bases and 5 bases respectively, with 16 bases between them. CDR1 is SGHRS, CDR2 YFSETQ, per germline. Measured with immunoSEQ multiplex PCR; TCRdb has only the in-frame clones, and not every one. The sample records 150,000 to 200,000 clones, roughly 78% being singletons. This record belongs to a study of blood T cell repertoires in COVID-19. Study background: Spain, Italy and the United States supplied samples that represented acute and convalescent COVID-19.

Study members were between about 18 and 100 years old and lived in some 26 US regions. Cohorts were determined from participant-reported clinical history. The clonotype was recovered from a woman between 70 and 85 years old in a cohort exposed to, infected with or recovered from COVID-19 (not recorded which). The chain uses TRBV5-1 and TRBJ2-5; D is unclear. Sequencing input: PBMCs or T cells enriched from blood (not recorded which). The CDR3 sequence: CASSLRPSSGETQYF. In nucleotides, the CDR3 is TGCGCCAGCAGCTTAAGACCCTCCTCCGGGGAGACCCAGTACTTC.